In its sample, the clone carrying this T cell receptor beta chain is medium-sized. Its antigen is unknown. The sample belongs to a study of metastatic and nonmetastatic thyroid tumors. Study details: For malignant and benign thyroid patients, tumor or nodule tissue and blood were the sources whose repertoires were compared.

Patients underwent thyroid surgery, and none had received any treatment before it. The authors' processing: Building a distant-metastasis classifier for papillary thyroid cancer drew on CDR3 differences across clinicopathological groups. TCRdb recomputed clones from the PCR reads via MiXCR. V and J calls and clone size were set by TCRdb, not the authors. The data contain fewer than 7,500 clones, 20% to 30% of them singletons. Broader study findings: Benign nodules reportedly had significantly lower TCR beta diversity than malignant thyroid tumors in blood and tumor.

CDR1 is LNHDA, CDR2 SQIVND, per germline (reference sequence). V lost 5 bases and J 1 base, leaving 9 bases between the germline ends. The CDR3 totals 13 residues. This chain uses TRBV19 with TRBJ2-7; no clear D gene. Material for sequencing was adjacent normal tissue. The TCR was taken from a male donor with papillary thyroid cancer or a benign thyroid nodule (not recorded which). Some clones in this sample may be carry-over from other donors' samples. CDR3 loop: CASSPTLSYEQYF. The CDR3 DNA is TGTGCCAGTAGTCCTACCCTTTCCTACGAGCAGTACTTC.